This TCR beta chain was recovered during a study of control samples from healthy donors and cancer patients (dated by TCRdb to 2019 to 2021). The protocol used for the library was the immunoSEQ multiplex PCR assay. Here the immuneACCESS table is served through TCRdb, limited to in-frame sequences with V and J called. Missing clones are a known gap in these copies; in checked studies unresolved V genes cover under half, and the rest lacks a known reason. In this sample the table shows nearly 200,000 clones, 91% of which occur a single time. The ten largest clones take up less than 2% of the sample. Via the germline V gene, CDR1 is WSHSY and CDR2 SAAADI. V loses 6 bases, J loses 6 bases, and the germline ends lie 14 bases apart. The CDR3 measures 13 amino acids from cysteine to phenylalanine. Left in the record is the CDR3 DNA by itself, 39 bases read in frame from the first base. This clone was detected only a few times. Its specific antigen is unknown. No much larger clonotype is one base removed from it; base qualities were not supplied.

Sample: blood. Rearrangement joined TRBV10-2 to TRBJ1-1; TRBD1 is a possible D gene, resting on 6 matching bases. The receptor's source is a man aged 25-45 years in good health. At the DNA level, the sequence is TGCGCCAGCAGGGCGGGGGGCTTACCTGAAGCTTTCTTT. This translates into CASRAGGLPEAFF.